This TCR beta chain is drawn from a study of cytomegalovirus exposure and HLA in healthy donors. Data came from immunoSEQ multiplex PCR; TCRdb stores just in-frame clones and leaves some out. The sample has approximately 120,000 clones; roughly 89% are singletons. Trimming removed 6 bases from V and 2 bases from J, with 11 bases in between. The CDR3 is 14 amino acids. The germline gives CDR1 SNHLY, CDR2 FYNNEI. This sequence was found in a young woman in good health and CMV-seronegative. The chain recombines TRBV2 with TRBJ1-5; D might be TRBD1 (5 bases). Sequences were obtained from PBMCs. CDR3 coding DNA: TGTGCCAGCAGGGACAATATGCGCAATCAGCCCCAGCATTTT. Encoded protein: CASRDNMRNQPQHF.